This is a list of T cell receptor beta chains from one sample in a study of OX40 agonist ivuxolimab in advanced cancers. Repertoires were generated with immunoSEQ multiplex PCR, while TCRdb's copy carries only in-frame clones and drops some. Here the sample spans 26,000 or so clones, roughly three quarters being singletons. Sequenced material: CD4+ or CD8+ T cells sorted from blood, taken in a trial of the OX40 agonist ivuxolimab. The origin of the receptors is an adult with an advanced solid tumor such as melanoma, head and neck, liver or kidney cancer. Both conserved end residues are part of each CDR3. The D gene is left open where the match is weak. Clone sizes are given selectively: once, few, many, or a class where the clone is expanded.

d_call: -
clone_size: medium-sized
v_call: TRBV30
j_call: TRBJ1-4
cdr3_aa: CASNRDGNEKLFF
cdr3_nt: TGTGCCAGCAACAGGGATGGGAATGAAAAACTGTTTTTT

d_call: -
clone_size: -
v_call: TRBV5-1
j_call: TRBJ1-6
cdr3_aa: CASSLAGSYNSPLHF
cdr3_nt: TGCGCCAGCAGCTTGGCCGGGTCCTATAATTCACCCCTCCACTTT

d_call: -
clone_size: medium-sized
v_call: TRBV11-3
j_call: TRBJ1-2
cdr3_aa: CASSFSEGALTF
cdr3_nt: TGTGCCAGCAGCTTCTCTGAAGGGGCGCTGACCTTC

d_call: -
clone_size: -
v_call: TRBV9
j_call: TRBJ1-6
cdr3_aa: CASSPTGQPYNSPLHF
cdr3_nt: TGTGCCAGCAGCCCAACAGGACAGCCCTATAATTCACCCCTCCACTTT

d_call: -
clone_size: -
v_call: TRBV7-6
j_call: TRBJ2-1
cdr3_aa: CASSLAQGNSHEQFF
cdr3_nt: TGTGCCAGCAGCTTAGCGCAGGGTAACTCGCATGAGCAGTTCTTC

d_call: TRBD1
clone_size: few
v_call: TRBV6-5
j_call: TRBJ2-1
cdr3_aa: CASGGQEYEQFF
cdr3_nt: TGTGCCAGCGGAGGACAGGAATATGAGCAGTTCTTC

d_call: -
clone_size: -
v_call: TRBV5-1
j_call: TRBJ1-2
cdr3_aa: CASSWGTLGYGYTF
cdr3_nt: TGCGCCAGCAGCTGGGGCACCCTTGGCTATGGCTACACCTTC

d_call: -
clone_size: once
v_call: TRBV7-9
j_call: TRBJ1-5
cdr3_aa: CASSLTIAGSNQPQHF
cdr3_nt: TGTGCCAGCAGCTTGACCATCGCGGGAAGCAATCAGCCCCAGCATTTT

d_call: -
clone_size: -
v_call: TRBV20-1
j_call: TRBJ2-7
cdr3_aa: CSARTAYEQYF
cdr3_nt: TGCAGTGCTAGGACAGCATACGAGCAGTACTTC

d_call: TRBD1
clone_size: once
v_call: TRBV4-1
j_call: TRBJ1-6
cdr3_aa: CASSQEGTGNSPLHF
cdr3_nt: TGCGCCAGCAGCCAAGAAGGGACAGGTAATTCACCCCTCCACTTT

d_call: -
clone_size: once
v_call: TRBV19
j_call: TRBJ2-6
cdr3_aa: CASKDRSGANVLTF
cdr3_nt: TGTGCCAGTAAAGACAGATCTGGGGCCAACGTCCTGACTTTC

d_call: TRBD1
clone_size: once
v_call: TRBV2
j_call: TRBJ1-1
cdr3_aa: CASILQGISEAFF
cdr3_nt: TGTGCCAGCATATTACAGGGGATCTCTGAAGCTTTCTTT

d_call: -
clone_size: -
v_call: TRBV7-2
j_call: TRBJ1-2
cdr3_aa: CASSLGQTGEIYTF
cdr3_nt: TGTGCCAGCAGCCTTGGACAGACTGGTGAGATCTACACCTTC

d_call: -
clone_size: -
v_call: TRBV5-4
j_call: TRBJ2-1
cdr3_aa: CASSLRTGLGEQFF
cdr3_nt: TGTGCCAGCAGCTTGAGAACAGGTTTAGGTGAGCAGTTCTTC

d_call: -
clone_size: once
v_call: TRBV7-2
j_call: TRBJ2-5
cdr3_aa: CASSLKETQYF
cdr3_nt: TGTGCCAGCAGCCTCAAAGAGACCCAGTACTTC

d_call: -
clone_size: -
v_call: TRBV6-1
j_call: TRBJ2-7
cdr3_aa: CASSGHGSYEQYF
cdr3_nt: TGTGCCAGCAGCGGACACGGCTCCTACGAGCAGTACTTC

d_call: -
clone_size: -
v_call: TRBV7-6
j_call: TRBJ1-6
cdr3_aa: CASSSRQDSPLHF
cdr3_nt: TGTGCCAGCAGCTCCCGACAGGATTCACCCCTCCACTTT

d_call: -
clone_size: few
v_call: TRBV7-2
j_call: TRBJ2-5
cdr3_aa: CASSLVQGSQETQYF
cdr3_nt: TGTGCCAGCAGCTTAGTTCAAGGGTCCCAAGAGACCCAGTACTTC

d_call: -
clone_size: -
v_call: TRBV5-1
j_call: TRBJ1-5
cdr3_aa: CASSSDGGNQPQHF
cdr3_nt: TGCGCCAGCAGCTCGGACGGAGGGAATCAGCCCCAGCATTTT

d_call: TRBD1
clone_size: once
v_call: TRBV19
j_call: TRBJ1-2
cdr3_aa: CASRGAGGRYGYTF
cdr3_nt: TGTGCCAGTAGGGGGGCAGGGGGCCGGTATGGCTACACCTTC

d_call: -
clone_size: -
v_call: TRBV19
j_call: TRBJ1-2
cdr3_aa: CASSYVGGYTF
cdr3_nt: TGTGCCAGTAGTTATGTCGGAGGCTACACCTTC

d_call: TRBD1
clone_size: medium-sized
v_call: TRBV9
j_call: TRBJ1-3
cdr3_aa: CASRRSTGNTIYF
cdr3_nt: TGTGCCAGCAGGCGATCGACAGGGAACACCATATATTTT

d_call: -
clone_size: -
v_call: TRBV9
j_call: TRBJ2-5
cdr3_aa: CASSGDEGVGETQYF
cdr3_nt: TGTGCCAGCAGCGGCGATGAGGGGGTCGGGGAGACCCAGTACTTC

d_call: -
clone_size: -
v_call: TRBV6-1
j_call: TRBJ1-1
cdr3_aa: CASSVRVATEAFF
cdr3_nt: TGTGCCAGCAGTGTCCGGGTGGCCACTGAAGCTTTCTTT

d_call: -
clone_size: -
v_call: TRBV29-1
j_call: TRBJ2-2
cdr3_aa: CSVVRSNTGELFF
cdr3_nt: TGCAGCGTCGTGAGGAGCAACACCGGGGAGCTGTTTTTT

d_call: -
clone_size: -
v_call: TRBV20-1
j_call: TRBJ1-1
cdr3_aa: CSASFSVNPFF
cdr3_nt: TGCAGTGCTAGCTTCAGTGTAAACCCTTTCTTT

d_call: TRBD1
clone_size: -
v_call: TRBV18
j_call: TRBJ1-5
cdr3_aa: CASSLDREGQPQHF
cdr3_nt: TGTGCCAGCTCGCTTGACAGGGAAGGACAGCCCCAGCATTTT

d_call: -
clone_size: -
v_call: TRBV12-1
j_call: TRBJ1-1
cdr3_aa: CASSSKGAFHTEAFF
cdr3_nt: TGTGCCAGCAGCTCCAAGGGGGCGTTTCACACTGAAGCTTTCTTT

d_call: -
clone_size: -
v_call: TRBV7-2
j_call: TRBJ1-1
cdr3_aa: CASSLTTGAGVPEAFF
cdr3_nt: TGTGCCAGCAGCTTAACTACTGGGGCAGGGGTCCCTGAAGCTTTCTTT

d_call: -
clone_size: medium-sized
v_call: TRBV9
j_call: TRBJ2-5
cdr3_aa: CASSAARQETQYF
cdr3_nt: TGTGCCAGCAGCGCGGCGAGACAAGAGACCCAGTACTTC

d_call: -
clone_size: once
v_call: TRBV5-1
j_call: TRBJ2-7
cdr3_aa: CASSLESGSSYEQYF
cdr3_nt: TGCGCCAGCAGCTTGGAAAGTGGGAGCTCCTACGAGCAGTACTTC

d_call: -
clone_size: -
v_call: TRBV18
j_call: TRBJ1-2
cdr3_aa: CASSPELFRGGYTF
cdr3_nt: TGTGCCAGCTCACCAGAACTGTTCCGGGGAGGATACACCTTC

d_call: TRBD1
clone_size: -
v_call: TRBV7-8
j_call: TRBJ1-5
cdr3_aa: CASGTRGLNQPQHF
cdr3_nt: TGTGCCAGCGGTACCAGGGGGCTGAATCAGCCCCAGCATTTT

d_call: TRBD1
clone_size: -
v_call: TRBV29-1
j_call: TRBJ1-5
cdr3_aa: CSVAVSAGTGDGQPQHF
cdr3_nt: TGCAGCGTTGCAGTATCCGCCGGGACAGGGGACGGTCAGCCCCAGCATTTT

d_call: -
clone_size: -
v_call: TRBV12-5
j_call: TRBJ1-1
cdr3_aa: CASGLIQSTEAFF
cdr3_nt: TGTGCTAGTGGTTTGATACAGAGCACTGAAGCTTTCTTT

d_call: -
clone_size: -
v_call: TRBV19
j_call: TRBJ1-5
cdr3_aa: CASSTGAGALGWSNQPQHF
cdr3_nt: TGTGCCAGTAGCACTGGGGCAGGTGCTTTGGGGTGGAGCAATCAGCCCCAGCATTTT

d_call: -
clone_size: once
v_call: TRBV2
j_call: TRBJ1-5
cdr3_aa: CASSWSGTGSNQPQHF
cdr3_nt: TGTGCCAGCAGTTGGTCAGGGACGGGAAGCAATCAGCCCCAGCATTTT

d_call: -
clone_size: -
v_call: TRBV29-1
j_call: TRBJ2-1
cdr3_aa: CSGGPFDEQFF
cdr3_nt: TGCAGCGGGGGCCCTTTCGATGAGCAGTTCTTC

d_call: -
clone_size: -
v_call: TRBV5-1
j_call: TRBJ2-2
cdr3_aa: CASSLGDRNTGELFF
cdr3_nt: TGCGCCAGCAGCTTGGGGGACCGTAACACCGGGGAGCTGTTTTTT

d_call: TRBD2
clone_size: -
v_call: TRBV5-1
j_call: TRBJ2-3
cdr3_aa: CASSLDGGADTQYF
cdr3_nt: TGCGCCAGCAGCTTGGACGGGGGGGCAGATACGCAGTATTTT

d_call: TRBD2
clone_size: -
v_call: TRBV2
j_call: TRBJ2-5
cdr3_aa: CASRPSGGAGETQYF
cdr3_nt: TGTGCCAGCAGACCTAGCGGGGGGGCCGGAGAGACCCAGTACTTC

d_call: -
clone_size: -
v_call: TRBV14
j_call: TRBJ2-3
cdr3_aa: CASSQDNREGTQYF
cdr3_nt: TGTGCCAGCAGCCAGGATAACAGGGAAGGCACGCAGTATTTT

d_call: -
clone_size: -
v_call: TRBV6-5
j_call: TRBJ1-5
cdr3_aa: CASSSRDINQPQHF
cdr3_nt: TGTGCCAGCAGTAGCCGGGACATCAATCAGCCCCAGCATTTT